The rows below give T cell receptor beta chains drawn from one sample of a study of Ad26.COV2.S vaccination and SARS-CoV-2 variants. The protocol was immunoSEQ multiplex PCR, while the TCRdb copy is restricted to in-frame clones and leaves out a portion. The repertoire holds around 350,000 clones, with roughly 85% as singletons. This specimen was peripheral blood, taken in a trial of Ad26.COV2.S vaccine versus placebo. These TCRs come from a person aged 18-65 years who received the Ad26.COV2.S COVID-19 vaccine or a placebo. The CDR3 runs from the conserved cysteine through the conserved F or W. Each record gives: J gene, D gene, V gene, clone size, CDR3 protein, CDR3 DNA. D genes are given only for firm matches. A clone size is listed for some rows: how often the clone was seen (once, few, many), or a class if it is expanded.

>TRBJ2-5|TRBD2|TRBV30|.
CAWSQGGGARLQETQYF
TGTGCCTGGAGTCAGGGCGGGGGGGCAAGACTACAAGAGACCCAGTACTTC
>TRBJ2-5|.|TRBV6-5|.
CASLGGVQETQYF
TGTGCCAGCCTAGGCGGGGTACAAGAGACCCAGTACTTC
>TRBJ1-2|.|TRBV10-3|.
CAISPTENYGYTF
TGTGCCATCAGTCCGACAGAAAACTATGGCTACACCTTC
>TRBJ2-6|TRBD2|TRBV19|.
CASSIGAGGASGANVLTF
TGTGCCAGTAGTATCGGTGCGGGGGGTGCCTCTGGGGCCAACGTCCTGACTTTC
>TRBJ2-3|TRBD1|TRBV24-1|.
CATSEQQGLKGTQYF
TGTGCCACCAGTGAGCAACAGGGGTTGAAGGGAACGCAGTATTTT
>TRBJ2-7|.|TRBV6-4|.
CASSENWGSEQYF
TGTGCCAGCAGTGAAAACTGGGGTTCCGAGCAGTACTTC
>TRBJ2-5|TRBD2|TRBV30|.
CAWTSGRGVETQYF
TGTGCCTGGACTAGCGGGAGGGGGGTGGAGACCCAGTACTTC
>TRBJ2-1|TRBD2|TRBV6-2/TRBV6-3|.
CASSYQLAVYNEQFF
TGTGCCAGCAGTTATCAGCTAGCGGTCTACAATGAGCAGTTCTTC
>TRBJ2-3|.|TRBV10-3|.
CAISDLGSADTQYF
TGTGCCATCAGTGATCTCGGGAGTGCAGATACGCAGTATTTT
>TRBJ2-1|TRBD1|TRBV19|.
CARRDRDYNEQFF
TGTGCCAGGAGGGACAGGGATTACAATGAGCAGTTCTTC
>TRBJ2-1|.|TRBV13|.
CASSSTYNEQFF
TGTGCCAGCAGCTCCACCTACAATGAGCAGTTCTTC
>TRBJ2-2|.|TRBV7-9|few
CASSLSLPTGELFF
TGTGCCAGCAGCTTATCTCTCCCCACCGGGGAGCTGTTTTTT
>TRBJ2-1|TRBD2|TRBV4-3|.
CASSQDRLAVSYNEQFF
TGCGCCAGCAGCCAAGATAGGCTAGCGGTCTCCTACAATGAGCAGTTCTTC
>TRBJ2-1|.|TRBV2|.
CASSEGRKGDSYNEQFF
TGTGCCAGCAGTGAAGGAAGGAAGGGAGACTCCTACAATGAGCAGTTCTTC
>TRBJ2-5|TRBD2|TRBV5-1|.
CASSPGLAGQETQYF
TGCGCCAGCAGCCCCGGACTAGCGGGGCAAGAGACCCAGTACTTC
>TRBJ2-7|TRBD1|TRBV28|.
CASRSPGTGVYYEQYF
TGTGCCAGCAGGTCCCCCGGGACAGGGGTCTATTACGAGCAGTACTTC
>TRBJ1-4|TRBD1|TRBV7-8|.
CASSSRTGADEKLFF
TGTGCCAGCAGCTCAAGGACAGGGGCCGATGAAAAACTGTTTTTT
>TRBJ2-7|.|TRBV29-1|.
CSSTPQPRMREQYF
TGCAGCTCGACTCCACAGCCTCGGATGAGAGAGCAGTACTTC
>TRBJ1-5|.|TRBV18|.
CASSPQEGEIIQPQHF
TGTGCCAGCTCACCGCAGGAGGGGGAGATTATACAGCCCCAGCATTTT
>TRBJ1-6|.|TRBV6-1|.
CASSEGGPGNSPLHF
TGTGCCAGCAGTGAAGGGGGGCCCGGGAATTCACCCCTCCACTTT
>TRBJ2-2|.|TRBV10-1|.
CASSAWRNTGELFF
TGCGCCAGCAGTGCATGGCGGAACACCGGGGAGCTGTTTTTT
>TRBJ1-2|.|TRBV18|.
CASSPQQDFYGYTF
TGTGCCAGCTCACCACAACAGGATTTCTATGGCTACACCTTC